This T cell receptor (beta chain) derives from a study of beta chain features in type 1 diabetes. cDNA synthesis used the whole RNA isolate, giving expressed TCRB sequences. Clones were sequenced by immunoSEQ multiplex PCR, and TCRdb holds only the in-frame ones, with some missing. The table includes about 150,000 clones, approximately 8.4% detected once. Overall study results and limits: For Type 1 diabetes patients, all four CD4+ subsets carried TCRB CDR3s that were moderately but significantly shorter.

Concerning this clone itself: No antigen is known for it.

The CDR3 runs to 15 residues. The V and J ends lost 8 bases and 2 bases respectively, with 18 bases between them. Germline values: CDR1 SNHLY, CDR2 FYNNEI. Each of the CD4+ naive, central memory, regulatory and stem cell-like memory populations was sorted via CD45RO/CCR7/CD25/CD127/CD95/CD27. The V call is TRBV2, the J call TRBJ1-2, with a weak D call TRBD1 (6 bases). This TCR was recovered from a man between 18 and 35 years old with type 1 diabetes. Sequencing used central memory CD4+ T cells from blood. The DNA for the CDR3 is TGTGCCAGCGGTAGGGGCCAGGGGCTGAACTATGGCTACACCTTC. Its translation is CASGRGQGLNYGYTF.